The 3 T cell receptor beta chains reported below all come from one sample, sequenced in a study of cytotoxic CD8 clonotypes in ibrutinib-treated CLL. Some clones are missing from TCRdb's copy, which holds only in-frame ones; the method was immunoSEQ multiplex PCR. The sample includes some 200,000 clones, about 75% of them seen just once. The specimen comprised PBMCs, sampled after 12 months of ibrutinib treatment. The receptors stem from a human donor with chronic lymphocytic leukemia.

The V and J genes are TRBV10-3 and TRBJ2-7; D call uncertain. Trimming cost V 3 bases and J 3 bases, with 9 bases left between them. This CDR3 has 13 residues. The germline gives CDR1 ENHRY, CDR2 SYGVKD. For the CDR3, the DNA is TGTGCCATCAGTGAATCGTGGGGCTACGAGCAGTACTTC. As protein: CAISESWGYEQYF.

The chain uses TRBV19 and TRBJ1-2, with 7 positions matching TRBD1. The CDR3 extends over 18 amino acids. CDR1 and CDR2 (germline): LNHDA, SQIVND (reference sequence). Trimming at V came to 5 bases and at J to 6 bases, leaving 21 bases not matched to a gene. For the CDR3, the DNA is TGTGCCAGTAGTCCGAGACAGGGTAGCCTTTTTAGCCCTAATGGCTACACCTTC. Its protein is CASSPRQGSLFSPNGYTF.

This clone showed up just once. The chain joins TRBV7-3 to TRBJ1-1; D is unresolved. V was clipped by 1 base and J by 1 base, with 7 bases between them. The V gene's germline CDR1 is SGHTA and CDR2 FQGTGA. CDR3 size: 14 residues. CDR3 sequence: CASSLSHWNTEAFF. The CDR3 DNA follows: TGTGCCAGCAGCTTAAGTCACTGGAACACTGAAGCTTTCTTT.